This T cell receptor (beta chain) derives from a study of shared clonotypes between healthy human individuals. Background on the study: Researchers drew samples from two women and a few men aged 18 to 49.

As to this clone: The antigen is not known.

Data came from immunoSEQ multiplex PCR; TCRdb stores just in-frame clones and leaves some out. The sample has some 350,000 clones; over 65% are singletons. Whole-study findings and limits: What naive subsets generally showed was a larger estimated richness than memory subsets showed. Sequencing depth was expected to affect clonotype sharing among donors.

The CDR3 is 15 amino acids. Deletions cut 1 base from V and 4 bases from J, with 12 bases between. Germline V CDR1 and CDR2: SGHRS, YFSETQ. Investigators divided CD4+ cells into CD45RA+ naive and CD45RA-negative memory subsets. The origin of this receptor is a man aged 30 to 39 in good health. Material: memory CD4+ T cells sorted from blood. Regarding subset: CD45RA-negative fraction. V usage is TRBV5-1 and J usage is TRBJ2-1; D remains unclear. DNA of the CDR3: TGCGCCAGCAGCTTGTTGTTGGACCAATACAATGAGCAGTTCTTC. It codes for CASSLLLDQYNEQFF.